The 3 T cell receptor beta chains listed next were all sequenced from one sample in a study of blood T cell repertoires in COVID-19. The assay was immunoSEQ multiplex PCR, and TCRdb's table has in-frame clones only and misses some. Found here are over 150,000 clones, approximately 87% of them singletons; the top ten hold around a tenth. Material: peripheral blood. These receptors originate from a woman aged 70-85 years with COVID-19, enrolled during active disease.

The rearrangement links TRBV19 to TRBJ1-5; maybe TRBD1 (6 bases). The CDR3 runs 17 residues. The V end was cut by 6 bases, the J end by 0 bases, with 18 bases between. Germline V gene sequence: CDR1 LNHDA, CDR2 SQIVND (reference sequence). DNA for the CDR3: TGTGCCAGTAGGGACAGATGGATGGGCCTTAGCAATCAGCCCCAGCATTTT. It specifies CASRDRWMGLSNQPQHF.

CDR3 region: CASSNLAGGLNTGELFF. Here the CDR3 DNA reads TGCGCCAGCAGTAATCTAGCGGGGGGGCTGAACACCGGGGAGCTGTTTTTT. The rearrangement links TRBV10-2 to TRBJ2-2; 12 nucleotides align to TRBD2. Losses at the gene ends were 5 bases for V and 1 base for J; bases not matched to a gene: 5. The CDR3 consists of 17 residues. Per germline, CDR1 WSHSY and CDR2 SAAADI.

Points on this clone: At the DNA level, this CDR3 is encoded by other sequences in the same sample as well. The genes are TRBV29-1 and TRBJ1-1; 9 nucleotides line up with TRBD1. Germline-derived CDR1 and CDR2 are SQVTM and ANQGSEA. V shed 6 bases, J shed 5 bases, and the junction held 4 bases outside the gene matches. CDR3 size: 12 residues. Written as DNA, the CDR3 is TGCAGCGTGGACAGGGGCGGTACTGAAGCTTTCTTT. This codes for CSVDRGGTEAFF.